This TCR beta chain was documented in a study of blood T cell repertoires in COVID-19. About the study: Samples taken during acute and convalescent COVID-19 were collected in the United States, Italy and Spain. The cDNA or gDNA used as material had been derived from T cells, B-cell-depleted T cells, or PBMCs.

As processed by the authors: From reference gene primer amplification, estimates of nucleated cell counts were derived. The table came from immunoSEQ multiplex PCR; TCRdb's copy has only in-frame clones and leaves some out. V, J and clone size are taken as reported in that table, and D and trimming were inferred from the DNA itself. The table shows 140,000 to 150,000 clones, with around nine tenths occurring only once. Germline V gene data show CDR1 as LNHDA and CDR2 as SQIVND (reference sequence). Trimming stripped 5 bases from V and 7 bases from J, with 14 bases between. The length of the CDR3 is 13 residues. In this sample, this clone turned up a few times.

Sequencing was done on a sample of peripheral blood. This receptor was taken from a woman aged 45-60 years with acute or convalescent COVID-19. V usage is TRBV19 and J usage is TRBJ1-1; D is unresolved. CDR3 bases: TGTGCCAGTAGTGCGAGCCCGGTTTATGAAGCTTTCTTT. Its protein is CASSASPVYEAFF.